The clone carrying this T cell receptor (beta chain) was counted only a few times. No antigen is known for it. The data originate from a study of CD8 T cells in ankylosing spondylitis. Germline loops: CDR1 SGHAT, CDR2 FQDESV (reference sequence). The CDR3 runs to 19 residues. V shed 0 bases and J 4 bases; nucleotides not matched to a gene: 8. Regarding the study as a whole: Apparently characteristic of ankylosing spondylitis blood was a TCR beta motif (fewer than 10 highly homologous variants).

TCRdb recomputed calls from the 5' RACE reads with MiXCR, one row per CDR3 protein. The data show about 420,000 distinct CDR3 sequences, with 20% to 25% seen just once and roughly a sixth held by the top ten. The chain couples TRBV11-1 to TRBJ2-2; TRBD2 aligns across 13 bases. Specimen: blood, either unsorted or a sorted T cell fraction (not recorded which). This TCR came from a male donor with ankylosing spondylitis. CDR3 protein: CASSLARLGLAGLTGELFF. CDR3 DNA: TGTGCCAGCAGCTTAGCACGTTTGGGACTAGCGGGACTCACCGGGGAGCTGTTTTTT.